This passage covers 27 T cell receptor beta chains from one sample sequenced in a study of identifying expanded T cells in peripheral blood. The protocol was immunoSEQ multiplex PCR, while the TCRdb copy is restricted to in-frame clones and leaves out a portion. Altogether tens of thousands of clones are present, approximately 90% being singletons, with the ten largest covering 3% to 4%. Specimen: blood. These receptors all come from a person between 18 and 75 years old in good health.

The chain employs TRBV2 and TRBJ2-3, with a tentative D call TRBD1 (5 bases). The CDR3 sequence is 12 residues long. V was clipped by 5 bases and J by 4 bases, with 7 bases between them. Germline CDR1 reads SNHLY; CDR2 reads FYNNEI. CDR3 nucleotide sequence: TGTGCCAGCAGTCTAGGGGCAGATACGCAGTATTTT. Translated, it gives CASSLGADTQYF.

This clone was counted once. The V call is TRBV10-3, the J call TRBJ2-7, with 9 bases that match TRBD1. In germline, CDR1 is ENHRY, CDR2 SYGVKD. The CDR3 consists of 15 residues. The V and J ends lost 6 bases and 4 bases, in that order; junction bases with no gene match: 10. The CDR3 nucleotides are TGTGCCATCAGAGACCGGGACAGGGTTGGGTACGAGCAGTACTTC. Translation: CAIRDRDRVGYEQYF.

CDR3 nucleotides: TGTGCCAGTGGGAGAAACCGGGGGGACCTTAATGAGCAGTTCTTC. It codes for CASGRNRGDLNEQFF. The chain recombines TRBV2 with TRBJ2-1; the match to TRBD2 covers 7 bases. Germline-derived CDR1 and CDR2 are SNHLY and FYNNEI. After removal of 9 bases from V and 7 bases from J, the junction contained 15 bases not matched to a gene. The length of the CDR3 is 15 residues.

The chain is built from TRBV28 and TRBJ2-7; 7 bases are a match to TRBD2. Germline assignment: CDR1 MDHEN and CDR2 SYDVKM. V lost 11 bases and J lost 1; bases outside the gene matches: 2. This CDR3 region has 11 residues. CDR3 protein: CAAGGSYEQYF. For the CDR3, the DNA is TGTGCCGCCGGGGGGTCCTACGAGCAGTACTTC.

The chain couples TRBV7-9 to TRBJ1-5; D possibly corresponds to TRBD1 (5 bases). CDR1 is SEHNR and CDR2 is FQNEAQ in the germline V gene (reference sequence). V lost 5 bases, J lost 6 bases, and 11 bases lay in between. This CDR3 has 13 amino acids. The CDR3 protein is CASSRSQGQPQHF. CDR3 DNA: TGTGCCAGCAGCCGGTCCCAGGGTCAGCCCCAGCATTTT.

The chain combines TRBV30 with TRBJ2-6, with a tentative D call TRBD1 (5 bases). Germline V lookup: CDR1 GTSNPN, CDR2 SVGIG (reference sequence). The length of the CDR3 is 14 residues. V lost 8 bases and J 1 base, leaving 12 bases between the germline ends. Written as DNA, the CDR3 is TGTGCCGGCAGGGTCCCATCTGGGGCCAACGTCCTGACTTTC. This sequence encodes CAGRVPSGANVLTF.

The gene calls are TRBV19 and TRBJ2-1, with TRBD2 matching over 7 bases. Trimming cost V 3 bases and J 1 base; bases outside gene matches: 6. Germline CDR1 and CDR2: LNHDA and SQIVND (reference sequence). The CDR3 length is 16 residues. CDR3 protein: CASSIPGTTSYNEQFF. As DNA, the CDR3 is TGTGCCAGTAGTATCCCCGGGACTACATCCTACAATGAGCAGTTCTTC.

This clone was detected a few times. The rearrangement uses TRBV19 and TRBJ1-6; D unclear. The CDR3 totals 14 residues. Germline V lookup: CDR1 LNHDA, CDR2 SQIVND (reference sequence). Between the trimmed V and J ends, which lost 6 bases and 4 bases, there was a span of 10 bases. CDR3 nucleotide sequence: TGTGCCAGTAGCGATAAGCTGTATAATTCACCCCTCCACTTT. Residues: CASSDKLYNSPLHF.

CDR3 sequence: CASSRDRGNEQFF. The CDR3 coding sequence is TGTGCCAGCAGCCGGGACAGGGGGAATGAGCAGTTCTTC. The chain has TRBV7-7 and TRBJ2-1; 11 bases line up with TRBD1. Germline V gene lookup returns CDR1 SSHAT and CDR2 FNYEAQ (reference sequence). V was clipped by 5 bases and J by 7 bases; unmatched bases: 1. The CDR3 has 13 amino acids.

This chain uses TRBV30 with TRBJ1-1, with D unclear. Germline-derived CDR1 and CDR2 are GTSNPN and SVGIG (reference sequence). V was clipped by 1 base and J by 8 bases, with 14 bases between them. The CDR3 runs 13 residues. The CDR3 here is CAWSGGEEREAFF. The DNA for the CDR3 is TGTGCCTGGAGTGGGGGAGAGGAGCGAGAAGCTTTCTTT.

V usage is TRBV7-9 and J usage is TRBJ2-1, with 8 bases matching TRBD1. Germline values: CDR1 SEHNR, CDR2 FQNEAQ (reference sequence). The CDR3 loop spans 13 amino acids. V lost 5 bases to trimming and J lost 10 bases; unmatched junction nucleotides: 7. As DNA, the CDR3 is TGTGCCAGCAGCACTCCAGGGGGCTTCGAGCAGTTCTTC. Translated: CASSTPGGFEQFF.

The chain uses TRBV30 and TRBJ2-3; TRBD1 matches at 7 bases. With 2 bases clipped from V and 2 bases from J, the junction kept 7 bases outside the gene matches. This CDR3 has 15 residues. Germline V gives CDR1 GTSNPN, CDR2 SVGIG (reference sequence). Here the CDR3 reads CAWSLGQGVTDTQYF. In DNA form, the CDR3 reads TGTGCCTGGAGTTTGGGGCAGGGGGTCACAGATACGCAGTATTTT.

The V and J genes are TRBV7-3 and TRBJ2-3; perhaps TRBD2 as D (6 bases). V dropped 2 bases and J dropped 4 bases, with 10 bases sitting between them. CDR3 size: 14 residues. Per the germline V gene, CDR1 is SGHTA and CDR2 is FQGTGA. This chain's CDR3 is CASSLGGLADTQYF. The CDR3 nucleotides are TGTGCCAGCAGCTTAGGAGGGCTGGCAGATACGCAGTATTTT.

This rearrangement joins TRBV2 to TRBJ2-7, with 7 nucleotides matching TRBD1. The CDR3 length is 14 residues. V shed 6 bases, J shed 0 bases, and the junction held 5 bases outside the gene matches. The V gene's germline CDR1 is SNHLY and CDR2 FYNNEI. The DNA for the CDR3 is TGTGCCAGCAGAGACAGGGTCCTCTCCTACGAGCAGTACTTC. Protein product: CASRDRVLSYEQYF. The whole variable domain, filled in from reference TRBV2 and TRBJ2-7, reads EPEVTQTPSHQVTQMGQEVILRCVPISNHLYFYWYRQILGQKVEFLVSFYNNEISEKSEIFDDQFSVERPDGSNFTLKIRSTKLEDSAMYFCASRDRVLSYEQYFGPGTRLTVT.

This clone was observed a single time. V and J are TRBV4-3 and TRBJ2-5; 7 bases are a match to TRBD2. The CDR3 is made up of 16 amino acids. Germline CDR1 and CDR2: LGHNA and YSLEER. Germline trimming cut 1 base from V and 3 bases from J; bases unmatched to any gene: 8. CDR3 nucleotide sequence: TGCGCCAGCAGCCAAGGGCGAGGGAGCGGGGAAGAGACCCAGTACTTC. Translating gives CASSQGRGSGEETQYF.

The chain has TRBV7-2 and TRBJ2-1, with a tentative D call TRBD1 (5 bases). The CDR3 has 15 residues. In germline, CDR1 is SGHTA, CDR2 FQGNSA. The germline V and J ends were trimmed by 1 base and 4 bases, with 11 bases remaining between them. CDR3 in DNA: TGTGCCAGCAGCTTAGAGGGAAAGGGGTACAATGAGCAGTTCTTC. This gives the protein CASSLEGKGYNEQFF.

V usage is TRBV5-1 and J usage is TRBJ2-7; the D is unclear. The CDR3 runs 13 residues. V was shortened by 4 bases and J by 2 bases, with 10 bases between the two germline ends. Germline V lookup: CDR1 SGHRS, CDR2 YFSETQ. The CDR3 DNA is TGCGCCAGCAGCACCGGACGGACCTACGAGCAGTACTTC. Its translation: CASSTGRTYEQYF. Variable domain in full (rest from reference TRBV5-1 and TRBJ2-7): KAGVTQTPRYLIKTRGQQVTLSCSPISGHRSVSWYQQTPGQGLQFLFEYFSETQRNKGNFPGRFSGRQFSNSRSEMNVSTLELGDSALYLCASSTGRTYEQYFGPGTRLTVT.

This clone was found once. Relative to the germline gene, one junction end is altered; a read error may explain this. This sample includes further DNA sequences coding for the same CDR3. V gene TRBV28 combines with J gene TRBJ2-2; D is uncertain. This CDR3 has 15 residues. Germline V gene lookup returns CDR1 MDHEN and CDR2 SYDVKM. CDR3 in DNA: TGTGCCAGTAGTTTAACCTCATACAACACCGGGGAGCTGTTTTTT. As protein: CASSLTSYNTGELFF.

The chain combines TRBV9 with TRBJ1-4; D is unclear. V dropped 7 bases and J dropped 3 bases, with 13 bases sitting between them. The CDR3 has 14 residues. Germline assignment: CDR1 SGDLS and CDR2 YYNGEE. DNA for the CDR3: TGTGCCAGCGCGCGAGAATCCGCTAATGAAAAACTGTTTTTT. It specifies CASARESANEKLFF.

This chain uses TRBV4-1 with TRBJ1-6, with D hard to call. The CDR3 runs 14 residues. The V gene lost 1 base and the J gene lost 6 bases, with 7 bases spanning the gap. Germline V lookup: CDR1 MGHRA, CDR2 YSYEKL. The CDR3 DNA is TGCGCCAGCAGCCAAGGGGCGGGTAATTCACCCCTCCACTTT. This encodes CASSQGAGNSPLHF.

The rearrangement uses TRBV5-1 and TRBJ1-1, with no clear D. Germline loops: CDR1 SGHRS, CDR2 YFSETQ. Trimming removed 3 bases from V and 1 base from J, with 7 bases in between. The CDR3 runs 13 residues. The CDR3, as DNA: TGCGCCAGCAGCTACGGATGGAACACTGAAGCTTTCTTT. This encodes CASSYGWNTEAFF.

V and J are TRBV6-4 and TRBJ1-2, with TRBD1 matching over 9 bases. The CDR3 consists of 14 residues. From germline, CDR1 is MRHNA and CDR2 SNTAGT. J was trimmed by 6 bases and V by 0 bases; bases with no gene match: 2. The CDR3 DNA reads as TGTGCCAGCAGTGACTCGGACAGGGGTGATGGCTACACCTTC. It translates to CASSDSDRGDGYTF.

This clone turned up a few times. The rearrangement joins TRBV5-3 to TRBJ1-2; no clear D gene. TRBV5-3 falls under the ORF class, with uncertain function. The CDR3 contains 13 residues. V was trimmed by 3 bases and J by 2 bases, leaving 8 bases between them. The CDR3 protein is CARSYDPNYGYTF. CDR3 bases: TGTGCCAGAAGCTACGACCCGAACTATGGCTACACCTTC.

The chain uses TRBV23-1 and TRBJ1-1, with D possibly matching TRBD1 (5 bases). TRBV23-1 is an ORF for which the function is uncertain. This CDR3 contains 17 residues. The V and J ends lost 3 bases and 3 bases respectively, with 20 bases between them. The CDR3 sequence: CASSQFVQDTRDTEAFF. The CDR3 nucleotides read TGCGCCAGCAGTCAGTTCGTACAGGACACTCGTGACACTGAAGCTTTCTTT.

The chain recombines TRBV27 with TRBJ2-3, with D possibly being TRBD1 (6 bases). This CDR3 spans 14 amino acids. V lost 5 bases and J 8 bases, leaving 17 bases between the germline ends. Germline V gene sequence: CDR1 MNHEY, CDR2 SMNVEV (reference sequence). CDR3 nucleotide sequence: TGTGCCAGCAGTCGACAGGTGGCCCGGCGTACGCAGTATTTT. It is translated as CASSRQVARRTQYF.

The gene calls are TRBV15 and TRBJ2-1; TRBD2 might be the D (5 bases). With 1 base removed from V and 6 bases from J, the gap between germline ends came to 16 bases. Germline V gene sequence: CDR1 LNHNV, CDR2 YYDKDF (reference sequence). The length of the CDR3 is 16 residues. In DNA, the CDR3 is TGTGCCACCAGCAGAGTAGCTCTGTGGGAGCTCAATGAGCAGTTCTTC. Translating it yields CATSRVALWELNEQFF.

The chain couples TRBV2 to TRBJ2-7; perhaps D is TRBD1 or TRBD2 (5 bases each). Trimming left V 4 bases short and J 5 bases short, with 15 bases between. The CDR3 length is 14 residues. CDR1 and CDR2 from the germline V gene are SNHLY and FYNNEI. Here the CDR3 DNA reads TGTGCCAGCAGTGCTGGGGGATTCGTGGACGAGCAGTACTTC. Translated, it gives CASSAGGFVDEQYF.